This is a list of T cell receptor beta chains from one sample in a study of blood T cell repertoires in COVID-19. The repertoire was sequenced with immunoSEQ multiplex PCR; TCRdb's copy has only in-frame clones and lacks some. The table lists 140,000 to 150,000 clones, 87% of them singletons. Material for sequencing was peripheral blood. The source of these receptors is a man aged 50 to 59 who had recovered from COVID-19. CDR3s leave out the opening cysteine and the closing phenylalanine or tryptophan. Fields, in order: V gene, J gene, CDR3 length, CDR3 protein.

v_gene: TRBV2; j_gene: TRBJ2-2; len: 11; CDR3aa: ASKSGFPGELF
v_gene: TRBV19; j_gene: TRBJ2-5; len: 11; CDR3aa: ASSIGREETQY
v_gene: TRBV5-4; j_gene: TRBJ1-2; len: 13; CDR3aa: ASTEGAATNYGYT
v_gene: TRBV7-2; j_gene: TRBJ2-1; len: 13; CDR3aa: ASSFGQSSYNEQF
v_gene: TRBV3-1/TRBV3-2; j_gene: TRBJ2-2; len: 15; CDR3aa: ASSQDRGQGHTGELF
v_gene: TRBV6-5; j_gene: TRBJ1-1; len: 11; CDR3aa: ASTLEGRTEAF
v_gene: TRBV7-2; j_gene: TRBJ2-3; len: 12; CDR3aa: ASSTGQGTDTQY
v_gene: TRBV6-4; j_gene: TRBJ1-5; len: 9; CDR3aa: RGSPNQPQH
v_gene: TRBV2; j_gene: TRBJ2-1; len: 12; CDR3aa: ASCGGLAGGPQF
v_gene: TRBV20-1; j_gene: TRBJ1-2; len: 9; CDR3aa: SARGTGGYT
v_gene: TRBV5-1; j_gene: TRBJ2-2; len: 13; CDR3aa: ASSLVRQSTGELF
v_gene: TRBV2; j_gene: TRBJ2-4; len: 13; CDR3aa: ASSNGQLAKNIQY
v_gene: TRBV5-1; j_gene: TRBJ1-3; len: 17; CDR3aa: ASSLDRQGALNSGNTIY
v_gene: TRBV12-3/TRBV12-4; j_gene: TRBJ2-5; len: 9; CDR3aa: ASSFLETQY
v_gene: TRBV9; j_gene: TRBJ1-6; len: 11; CDR3aa: ASSVAGNSPLH
v_gene: TRBV11-1; j_gene: TRBJ2-7; len: 13; CDR3aa: ASSPTGVLSYEQY
v_gene: TRBV7-2; j_gene: TRBJ2-1; len: 13; CDR3aa: ASSLVGRGWNEQF
v_gene: TRBV19; j_gene: TRBJ1-1; len: 13; CDR3aa: ASTPGQGGFAEAF
v_gene: TRBV25-1; j_gene: TRBJ1-1; len: 12; CDR3aa: ASSESLGGTEAF
v_gene: TRBV4-1; j_gene: TRBJ2-7; len: 13; CDR3aa: ASSRGQGGPYEQY
v_gene: TRBV7-2; j_gene: TRBJ2-7; len: 13; CDR3aa: ASSIGQGSVYEQY
v_gene: TRBV5-4; j_gene: TRBJ2-1; len: 13; CDR3aa: ASSLGGGMRNEQF
v_gene: TRBV4-1; j_gene: TRBJ1-5; len: 11; CDR3aa: ASSPDYEQPQH
v_gene: TRBV10-3; j_gene: TRBJ1-5; len: 11; CDR3aa: AIGESDNQPQH
v_gene: TRBV7-9; j_gene: TRBJ1-1; len: 12; CDR3aa: ASSLSIMNTEAF
v_gene: TRBV6-5; j_gene: TRBJ1-2; len: 10; CDR3aa: ASSSRTGGYT
v_gene: TRBV19; j_gene: TRBJ2-1; len: 17; CDR3aa: ASSPTGGLVFSSYNEQF
v_gene: TRBV4-1; j_gene: TRBJ2-1; len: 15; CDR3aa: ASSPTISGGVYNEQF
v_gene: TRBV7-2; j_gene: TRBJ2-1; len: 12; CDR3aa: ASSVTGTENEQF
v_gene: TRBV19; j_gene: TRBJ1-2; len: 14; CDR3aa: ASSPEWGLTNYGYT
v_gene: TRBV7-8; j_gene: TRBJ2-3; len: 13; CDR3aa: ASSRTSGGGDTQY
v_gene: TRBV7-2; j_gene: TRBJ2-1; len: 12; CDR3aa: ASRGLAGVNEQF
v_gene: TRBV18; j_gene: TRBJ2-7; len: 13; CDR3aa: ASSPWADREYEQY
v_gene: TRBV3-1/TRBV3-2; j_gene: TRBJ2-2; len: 9; CDR3aa: ASSRGRELF
v_gene: TRBV10-3; j_gene: TRBJ1-3; len: 13; CDR3aa: AISVRGFTGNTIY
v_gene: TRBV18; j_gene: TRBJ1-4; len: 14; CDR3aa: ASSPQPPGQGLKLF
v_gene: TRBV6-5; j_gene: TRBJ1-3; len: 9; CDR3aa: ASTSGNTIY
v_gene: TRBV5-6; j_gene: TRBJ2-3; len: 14; CDR3aa: ASSYTRTGRVDTQY
v_gene: TRBV5-5; j_gene: TRBJ1-2; len: 14; CDR3aa: ASSLEQGAPNYGYT
v_gene: TRBV7-8; j_gene: TRBJ2-7; len: 11; CDR3aa: ASTKGDGYEQY
v_gene: TRBV5-4; j_gene: TRBJ1-1; len: 13; CDR3aa: ASSMGTGTGGEAF
v_gene: TRBV5-1; j_gene: TRBJ2-2; len: 13; CDR3aa: ASSLAQPGTGELF
v_gene: TRBV7-9; j_gene: TRBJ1-2; len: 14; CDR3aa: ASSLEPGQGAYGYT
v_gene: TRBV6-1; j_gene: TRBJ1-5; len: 13; CDR3aa: ASSEYLGDTQPQH
v_gene: TRBV6-2/TRBV6-3; j_gene: TRBJ1-4; len: 14; CDR3aa: ASSYSFQGPNEKLF
v_gene: TRBV19; j_gene: TRBJ1-1; len: 15; CDR3aa: ASSKRPGTGPGTEAF
v_gene: TRBV5-1; j_gene: TRBJ2-3; len: 14; CDR3aa: ASSSGLAGATDTQY
v_gene: TRBV5-1; j_gene: TRBJ2-7; len: 12; CDR3aa: ASSLREMGGEQY